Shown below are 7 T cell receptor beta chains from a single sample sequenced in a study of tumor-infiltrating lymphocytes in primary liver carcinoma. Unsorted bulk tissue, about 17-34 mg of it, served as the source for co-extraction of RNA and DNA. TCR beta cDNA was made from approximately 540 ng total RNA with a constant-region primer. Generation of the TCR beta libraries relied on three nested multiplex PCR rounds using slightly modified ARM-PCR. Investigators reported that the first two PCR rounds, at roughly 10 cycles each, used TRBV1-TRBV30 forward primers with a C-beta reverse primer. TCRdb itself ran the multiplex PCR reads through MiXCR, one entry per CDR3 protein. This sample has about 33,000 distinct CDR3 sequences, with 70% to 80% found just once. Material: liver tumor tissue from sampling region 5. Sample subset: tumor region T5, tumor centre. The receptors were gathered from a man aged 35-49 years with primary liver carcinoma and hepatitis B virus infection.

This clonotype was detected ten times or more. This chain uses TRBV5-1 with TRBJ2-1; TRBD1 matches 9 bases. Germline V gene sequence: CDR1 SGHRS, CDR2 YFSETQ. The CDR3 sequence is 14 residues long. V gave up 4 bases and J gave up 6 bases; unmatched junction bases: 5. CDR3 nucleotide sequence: TGCGCCAGCAGCGGTGGACAGGGGAGCAATGAGCAGTTCTTC. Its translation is CASSGGQGSNEQFF. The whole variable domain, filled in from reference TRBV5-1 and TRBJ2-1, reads KAGVTQTPRYLIKTRGQQVTLSCSPISGHRSVSWYQQTPGQGLQFLFEYFSETQRNKGNFPGRFSGRQFSNSRSEMNVSTLELGDSALYLCASSGGQGSNEQFFGPGTRLTVL.

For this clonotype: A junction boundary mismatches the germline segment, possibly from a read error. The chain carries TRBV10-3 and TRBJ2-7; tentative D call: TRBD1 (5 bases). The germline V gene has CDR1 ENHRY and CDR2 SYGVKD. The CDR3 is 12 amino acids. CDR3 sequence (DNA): TGTGCCATCAGTGGAGCCGGACAAGAGCGGTACTTC. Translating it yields CAISGAGQERYF.

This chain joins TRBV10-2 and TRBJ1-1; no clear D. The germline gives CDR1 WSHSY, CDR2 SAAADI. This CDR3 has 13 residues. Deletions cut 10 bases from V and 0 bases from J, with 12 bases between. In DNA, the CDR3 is TGCGCCACTATTATGCGGTTGAACACTGAAGCTTTCTTT. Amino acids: CATIMRLNTEAFF.

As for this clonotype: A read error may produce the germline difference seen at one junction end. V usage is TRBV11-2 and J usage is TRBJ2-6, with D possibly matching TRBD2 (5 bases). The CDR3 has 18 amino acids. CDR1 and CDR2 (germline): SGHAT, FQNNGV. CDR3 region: CASSSTKMTGSGANVLTF. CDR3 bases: TGTGCCAGTAGCTCCACGAAGATGACGGGATCTGGGGCCAACGTCCTGACTTTC.

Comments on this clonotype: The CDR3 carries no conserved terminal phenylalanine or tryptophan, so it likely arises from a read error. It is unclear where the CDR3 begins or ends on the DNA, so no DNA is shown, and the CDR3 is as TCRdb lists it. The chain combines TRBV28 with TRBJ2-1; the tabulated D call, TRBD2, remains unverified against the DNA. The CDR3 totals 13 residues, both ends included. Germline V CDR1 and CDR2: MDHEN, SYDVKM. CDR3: CASSSSTLGRAFV.

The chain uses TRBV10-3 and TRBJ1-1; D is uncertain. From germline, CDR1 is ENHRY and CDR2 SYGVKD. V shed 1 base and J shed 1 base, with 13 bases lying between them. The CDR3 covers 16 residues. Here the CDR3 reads CAISECHATSNTEAFF. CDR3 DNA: TGTGCCATCAGTGAGTGTCATGCCACTTCGAACACTGAAGCTTTCTTT.

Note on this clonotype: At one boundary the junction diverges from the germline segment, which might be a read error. The CDR3 sequence: CAISESWTSGSREQFF. The CDR3 DNA follows: TGTGCCATCAGTGAGTCATGGACTAGCGGGAGTCGCGAGCAATTCTTC. The chain couples TRBV10-3 to TRBJ2-1; TRBD2 agrees at 13 bases. The CDR3 is 16 amino acids. Germline V gene sequence: CDR1 ENHRY, CDR2 SYGVKD.